The next 29 T cell receptor beta chains were all read from a single sample in a study of blood T cell repertoires in COVID-19. Method: immunoSEQ multiplex PCR; TCRdb's copy keeps in-frame clones and lacks some. The table lists roughly 190,000 clones, more than 75% of them singletons, with less than 3.5% in the top ten. Sequences were obtained from peripheral blood. All receptors come from an older man with acute or convalescent COVID-19.

The V and J genes are TRBV7-3 and TRBJ2-7; TRBD2 aligns across 13 bases. V was clipped by 4 bases and J by 7 bases; unmatched bases: 7. CDR3 size: 15 residues. Per the germline V gene, CDR1 is SGHTA and CDR2 is FQGTGA. The CDR3 reads CASSSRLAGGGEQYF. The CDR3 DNA sequence: TGTGCCAGCAGCTCGCGACTAGCGGGGGGCGGGGAGCAGTACTTC.

This clone was seen only a few times. The V gene is TRBV7-9, the J gene TRBJ2-7; a possible D gene is TRBD1 (6 bases). CDR3 length: 13 residues. V dropped 5 bases and J dropped 3 bases, with 11 bases sitting between them. Germline assignment: CDR1 SEHNR and CDR2 FQNEAQ (reference sequence). CDR3 amino acids: CASSPGVIYEQYF. As DNA, the CDR3 is TGTGCCAGCAGCCCAGGGGTAATCTACGAGCAGTACTTC.

The chain employs TRBV30 and TRBJ2-1; 8 positions match TRBD2. From germline, CDR1 is GTSNPN and CDR2 SVGIG (reference sequence). The CDR3 extends over 13 amino acids. The V gene end was trimmed by 3 bases and the J gene end by 3 bases; junction bases not matched to a gene: 1. The CDR3 here is CAWSGGVYNEQFF. As DNA, the CDR3 is TGTGCCTGGAGCGGGGGGGTCTACAATGAGCAGTTCTTC.

The rearrangement joins TRBV24-1 to TRBJ2-7, with 9 positions matching TRBD1. From germline, CDR1 is KGHDR and CDR2 SFDVKD. Germline trimming cut 10 bases from V and 8 bases from J; bases unmatched to any gene: 8. The CDR3 length is 12 residues. The CDR3 is CATADRGGQQYF. In nucleotides, the CDR3 is TGTGCCACAGCGGACAGGGGAGGCCAGCAGTACTTC.

This sequence joins TRBV28 and TRBJ2-5; 10 bases agree with TRBD2. The germline V gene encodes CDR1 MDHEN and CDR2 SYDVKM. This CDR3 contains 14 residues. The ends lost 5 bases at V and 4 bases at J; junction bases unmatched: 4. CDR3 loop: CASSPGTSAETQYF. DNA of the CDR3: TGTGCCAGCAGTCCTGGGACTAGCGCAGAGACCCAGTACTTC.

CDR3 protein: CASSGTSGSFYETQYF. CDR3 bases: TGTGCCAGCAGTGGGACTAGCGGGAGCTTTTACGAGACCCAGTACTTC. This chain connects TRBV2 to TRBJ2-5, with 13 bases identical to TRBD2. The CDR3 runs 16 residues. Germline V gives CDR1 SNHLY, CDR2 FYNNEI. The J segment lost 5 bases and the V segment lost 4 bases, leaving 7 bases of the junction unmatched.

The chain links TRBV27 to TRBJ1-2; D unclear. Deletions cut 5 bases from V and 1 base from J, with 11 bases between. Germline values: CDR1 MNHEY, CDR2 SMNVEV (reference sequence). The CDR3 spans 14 residues. The CDR3 DNA follows: TGTGCCAGCAGTCCCTCTCTCAGTAACTATGGCTACACCTTC. It encodes CASSPSLSNYGYTF.

The chain joins TRBV11-2 to TRBJ2-2, with D hard to call. The CDR3 contains 12 residues. V shed 0 bases and J shed 8 bases, with 4 bases lying between them. Per germline, CDR1 SGHAT and CDR2 FQNNGV. CDR3: CASSLDSGELFF. The CDR3 coding sequence is TGTGCCAGCAGCTTAGATAGTGGGGAGCTGTTTTTT. The full variable domain, completed using reference TRBV11-2 and TRBJ2-2, is EAGVAQSPRYKIIEKRQSVAFWCNPISGHATLYWYQQILGQGPKLLIQFQNNGVVDDSQLPKDRFSAERLKGVDSTLKIQPAKLEDSAVYLCASSLDSGELFFGEGSRLTVL.

The CDR3 DNA reads as TGTGCCAGCAGTTCATATAATTCACCCCTCCACTTT. Residues: CASSSYNSPLHF. The J gene is TRBJ1-6, the V gene TRBV3-1 (or the pseudogene TRBV3-2); D is unresolved. The CDR3 totals 12 residues. Trimming pared 6 bases from V and 4 bases from J, leaving 4 bases between. Germline V CDR1 and CDR2: LGHDT, YNNKEL (reference sequence).

This chain connects TRBV30 to TRBJ1-5; D is unclear. CDR1 and CDR2 from the germline V gene are GTSNPN and SVGIG (reference sequence). The CDR3 has 12 amino acids. V lost 0 bases and J 9 bases, leaving 9 bases between the germline ends. The CDR3: CAWSVARRPQHF. CDR3 nucleotides: TGTGCCTGGAGTGTGGCTCGGAGGCCCCAGCATTTT.

About this clone: The sample holds other DNA sequences that translate to the same CDR3. The chain has TRBV28 and TRBJ1-2, with D tentatively TRBD1 (6 bases). This CDR3 is 12 amino acids long. V dropped 5 bases and J dropped 4 bases, with 8 bases sitting between them. Germline assignment: CDR1 MDHEN and CDR2 SYDVKM. The CDR3 DNA follows: TGTGCCAGCAGTCTACAGGGCTATGGCTACACCTTC. Protein product: CASSLQGYGYTF.

The rearrangement uses TRBV9 and TRBJ2-2, with D unclear. CDR3 length equals 12 residues. With 0 bases removed from V and 5 bases from J, the gap between germline ends came to 2 bases. Germline V lookup: CDR1 SGDLS, CDR2 YYNGEE. For the CDR3, the DNA is TGTGCCAGCAGCGTAGCGACCGGGGAGCTGTTTTTT. Its protein is CASSVATGELFF.

The rearrangement links TRBV6-5 to TRBJ1-2; the D gene is possibly TRBD1 (6 bases). CDR1 MNHEY and CDR2 SVGAGI come from the germline V gene. CDR3 size: 14 residues. Trimming removed 5 bases at V and 4 bases at J, with 14 bases between. CDR3 loop: CASSPTGSSYGYTF. In nucleotides, the CDR3 is TGTGCCAGCAGTCCCACAGGGTCGTCCTATGGCTACACCTTC.

The chain carries TRBV5-1 and TRBJ1-2, with D uncertain. Germline V lookup: CDR1 SGHRS, CDR2 YFSETQ. Trimming removed 0 bases from V and 3 bases from J, with 9 bases in between. CDR3 size: 14 residues. CDR3 DNA: TGCGCCAGCAGCTTGGCCGAGGGTTACTATGGCTACACCTTC. Translation gives CASSLAEGYYGYTF.

The rearrangement links TRBV28 to TRBJ2-1; D is perhaps TRBD1 (6 bases). V lost 6 bases, J lost 7 bases, and 10 bases lay in between. The germline V gene encodes CDR1 MDHEN and CDR2 SYDVKM. The CDR3 spans 12 residues. The CDR3 bases are TGTGCCAGCAGAACACAGGGAAATGAGCAGTTCTTC. It specifies CASRTQGNEQFF.

This clone was counted once. The rearrangement uses TRBV19 and TRBJ1-4; D not resolved. Germline-derived CDR1 and CDR2 are LNHDA and SQIVND (reference sequence). The CDR3 runs 13 residues. V was pared by 7 bases and J by 6 bases, with 12 bases between. The CDR3 is CASKENGYEKLFF. In DNA form, the CDR3 reads TGTGCCAGTAAGGAGAACGGCTATGAAAAACTGTTTTTT.

The chain recombines TRBV18 with TRBJ1-6; 7 nucleotides match TRBD1. Germline lookup yields CDR1 KGHSH and CDR2 LQKENI. Unmatched junction bases numbered 3, after V lost 3 bases and J lost 7 bases. CDR3 length: 14 amino acids. For the CDR3, the DNA is TGTGCCAGCTCACCGCGGGACAGCAATTCACCCCTCCACTTT. Translating it yields CASSPRDSNSPLHF.

This clone was recorded a few times. This rearrangement joins TRBV5-4 to TRBJ1-4, with 10 bases that match TRBD1. V was pared by 1 base and J by 7 bases, with 7 bases of the junction left unmatched. From germline, CDR1 is SGHNT and CDR2 YYREEE (reference sequence). This CDR3 spans 16 amino acids. CDR3 sequence reads: CASSLLTGTGVEKLFF. CDR3 nucleotide sequence: TGTGCCAGCAGCTTGCTGACCGGGACAGGGGTTGAAAAACTGTTTTTT.

The chain combines TRBV29-1 with TRBJ2-7; D ambiguous. Germline V CDR1 and CDR2: SQVTM, ANQGSEA. The CDR3 totals 13 residues. V lost 4 bases to trimming and J lost 9 bases, with 19 bases between them. The CDR3 sequence is CSVGLEAPPAQYF. CDR3 bases: TGCAGCGTTGGTTTAGAAGCTCCCCCTGCGCAGTACTTC.

The chain combines TRBV5-1 with TRBJ1-6, with unresolved D. Germline CDR1 is SGHRS and CDR2 is YFSETQ. The CDR3 contains 15 residues. Deletions cut 0 bases from V and 14 bases from J, with 18 bases between. CDR3 residues: CASSLARQPSEALHF. The CDR3 coding sequence is TGCGCCAGCAGCTTGGCTCGGCAGCCTTCGGAGGCCCTCCACTTT.

The V call is TRBV6-1, the J call TRBJ1-5, with D uncertain. CDR3 length equals 12 residues. Trimming left V 3 bases short and J 5 bases short, with 5 bases between. Per germline, CDR1 MNHNS and CDR2 SASEGT. The CDR3 region is CASSDVDQPQHF. The CDR3 DNA reads as TGTGCCAGCAGTGACGTCGATCAGCCCCAGCATTTT.

This chain uses TRBV19 with TRBJ2-1, with TRBD1 matching over 9 bases. After removal of 5 bases from V and 1 base from J, the junction contained 3 bases not matched to a gene. Germline V lookup: CDR1 LNHDA, CDR2 SQIVND (reference sequence). The CDR3 covers 15 residues. The CDR3 region has the DNA TGTGCCAGTAGTTTGGACAGGGGTTCCTACAATGAGCAGTTCTTC. Protein: CASSLDRGSYNEQFF. Drawing the rest from reference TRBV19 and TRBJ2-1, the complete variable domain is DGGITQSPKYLFRKEGQNVTLSCEQNLNHDAMYWYRQDPGQGLRLIYYSQIVNDFQKGDIAEGYSVSREKKESFPLTVTSAQKNPTAFYLCASSLDRGSYNEQFFGPGTRLTVL.

The V call is TRBV28, the J call TRBJ2-2; maybe TRBD1 (6 bases). The CDR3 has 13 residues. V was pared by 8 bases and J by 1 base, with 8 bases between. Looked up from germline, CDR1 is MDHEN and CDR2 is SYDVKM. The CDR3 DNA reads TGTGCCAGCTGGGGGCGGAACACCGGGGAGCTGTTTTTT. Its protein product is CASWGRNTGELFF.

The genes are TRBV21-1 and TRBJ1-3. TRBV21-1 is recorded as a pseudogene. The CDR3 totals 16 residues. The CDR3 loop is CASSGRQEGSGNTIYF. CDR3 nucleotide sequence: TGTGCCAGCAGCGGAAGGCAAGAGGGTTCTGGAAACACCATATATTTT.

The rearrangement uses TRBV5-1 and TRBJ2-2; 7 nucleotides line up with TRBD1. The CDR3 consists of 16 residues. The germline CDR1 and CDR2 sequences are SGHRS and YFSETQ. With V trimmed by 4 bases and J by 2 bases, 8 bases remained unmatched. The DNA for the CDR3 is TGCGCCAGCAGCCATAGCCGGGACAGTAACACCGGGGAGCTGTTTTTT. This sequence encodes CASSHSRDSNTGELFF.

This chain links TRBV6-1 with TRBJ2-4, with TRBD1 matching 7 bases. Germline V gives CDR1 MNHNS, CDR2 SASEGT. V gave up 1 base and J gave up 2 bases; unmatched junction bases: 5. This CDR3 spans 16 amino acids. DNA of the CDR3: TGTGCCAGCAGTGAAGAGTCAGGGGGATCCAAAAACATTCAGTACTTC. Its translation: CASSEESGGSKNIQYF.

The chain is built from TRBV5-1 and TRBJ2-3; possible D gene TRBD2, 6 bases. The V gene lost 2 bases and the J gene lost 4 bases, with 14 bases spanning the gap. The CDR3 spans 15 residues. Germline CDR1 is SGHRS and CDR2 is YFSETQ. The DNA for the CDR3 is TGCGCCAGCAGCTTAGGGCAGGGAGGCCCAGATACGCAGTATTTT. It is translated as CASSLGQGGPDTQYF.

For this clone: The sample has other DNA sequences that encode this CDR3 too. The chain has TRBV9 and TRBJ2-5; 10 bases are a match to TRBD2. CDR1 and CDR2 (germline): SGDLS, YYNGEE. The CDR3 has 14 amino acids. V was clipped by 0 bases and J by 5 bases; unmatched bases: 1. The CDR3 DNA follows: TGTGCCAGCAGCGTAGGGACTAGCGGCGAGACCCAGTACTTC. Protein: CASSVGTSGETQYF.

The V gene is TRBV27, the J gene TRBJ1-5, with D tentatively TRBD1 (5 bases). CDR3 length: 15 amino acids. V shed 6 bases and J shed 6 bases, with 18 bases lying between them. Germline assignment: CDR1 MNHEY and CDR2 SMNVEV (reference sequence). The CDR3 sequence: CASSAIPGFGQPQHF. The CDR3 bases are TGTGCCAGCAGCGCTATTCCAGGGTTCGGTCAGCCCCAGCATTTT.